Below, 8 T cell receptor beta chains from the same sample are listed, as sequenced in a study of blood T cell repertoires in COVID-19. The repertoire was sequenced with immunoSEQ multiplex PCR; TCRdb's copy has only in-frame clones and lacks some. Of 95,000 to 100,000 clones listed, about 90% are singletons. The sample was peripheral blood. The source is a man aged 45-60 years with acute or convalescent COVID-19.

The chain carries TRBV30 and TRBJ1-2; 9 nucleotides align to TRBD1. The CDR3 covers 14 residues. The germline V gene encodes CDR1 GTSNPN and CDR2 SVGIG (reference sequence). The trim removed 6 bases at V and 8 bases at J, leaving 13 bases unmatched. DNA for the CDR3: TGTGCCTGCGCCCTAGGGGGACAGGGTCTAGGCTACACCTTC. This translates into CACALGGQGLGYTF.

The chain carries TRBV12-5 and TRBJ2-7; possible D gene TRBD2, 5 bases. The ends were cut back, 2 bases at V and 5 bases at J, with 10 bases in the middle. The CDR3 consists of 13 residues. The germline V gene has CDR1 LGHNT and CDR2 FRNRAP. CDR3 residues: CASGLWSGNEQYF. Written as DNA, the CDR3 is TGTGCTAGTGGTTTGTGGTCGGGAAACGAGCAGTACTTC.

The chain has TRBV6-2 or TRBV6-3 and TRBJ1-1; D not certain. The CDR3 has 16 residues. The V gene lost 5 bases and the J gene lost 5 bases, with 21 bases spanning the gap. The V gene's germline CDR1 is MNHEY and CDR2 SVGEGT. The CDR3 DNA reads TGTGCCAGCAGTCAACGGGTTCGGGGTGGGAGAACTGAAGCTTTCTTT. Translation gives CASSQRVRGGRTEAFF.

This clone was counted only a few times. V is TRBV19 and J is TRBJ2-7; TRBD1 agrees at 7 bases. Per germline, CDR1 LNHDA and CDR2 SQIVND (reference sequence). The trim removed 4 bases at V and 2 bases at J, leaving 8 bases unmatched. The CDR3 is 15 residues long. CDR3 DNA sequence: TGTGCCAGTAGTACTACTAGGACAGGAACCTACGAGCAGTACTTC. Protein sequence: CASSTTRTGTYEQYF.

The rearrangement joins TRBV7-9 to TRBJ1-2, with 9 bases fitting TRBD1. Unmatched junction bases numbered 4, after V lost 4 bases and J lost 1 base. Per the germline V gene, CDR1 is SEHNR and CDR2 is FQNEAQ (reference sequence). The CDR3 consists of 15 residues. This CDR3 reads CASSYPGQGNYGYTF. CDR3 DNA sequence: TGTGCCAGCAGCTACCCGGGACAGGGTAACTATGGCTACACCTTC.

Here the CDR3 reads CASSYDGQRNSPLHF. In DNA form, the CDR3 reads TGTGCCAGCAGTTACGATGGACAGCGAAATTCACCCCTCCACTTT. The V and J genes are TRBV6-5 and TRBJ1-6, with TRBD1 as a possible D gene (6 bases). This CDR3 has 15 amino acids. Trimming removed 2 bases at V and 7 bases at J, with 12 bases between. The germline gives CDR1 MNHEY, CDR2 SVGAGI.

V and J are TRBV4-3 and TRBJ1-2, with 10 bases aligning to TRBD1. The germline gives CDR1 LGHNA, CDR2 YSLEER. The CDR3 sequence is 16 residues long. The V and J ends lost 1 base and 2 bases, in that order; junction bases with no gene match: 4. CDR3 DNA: TGCGCCAGCAGCCAAGGTCTGGGACAGGGGAACTATGGCTACACCTTC. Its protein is CASSQGLGQGNYGYTF.

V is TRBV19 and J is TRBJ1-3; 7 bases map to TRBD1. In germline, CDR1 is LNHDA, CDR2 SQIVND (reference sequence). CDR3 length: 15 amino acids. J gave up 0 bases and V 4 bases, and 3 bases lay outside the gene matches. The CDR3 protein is CASSSRDSSGNTIYF. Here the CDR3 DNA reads TGTGCCAGTAGTAGCCGGGACAGCTCTGGAAACACCATATATTTT.